This T cell receptor beta chain is drawn from a study of CXCR3-negative and CXCR3-positive naive CD8 T cells (dated by TCRdb to about 2019). For context, the study as a whole: In total, some 130 million TRB reads were obtained, corresponding to roughly 1.5 +/- 0.3 million reads per library. Data from some twelve donors, pooled across two independent experiments, went into the diversity and physicochemical repertoire analyses. Naive subsets from 5 donors and memory cells from 3 donors were included in the TRBV-TRBJ cluster analysis.

Each CD8+ T cell subset was flow-sorted in triplicate, with some 300,000 cells per subset placed directly into RLT lysis buffer. To keep memory contaminants out, a stringent definition of naive CD8+ T cells was applied: CD45RO-CCR7+CD27+CD95-. Using standard density gradient centrifugation, peripheral blood mononuclear cells were isolated from buffy coats. A FACSAria III was used to flow-sort naive CXCR3-negative and CXCR3-positive CD8+ T cells. Total RNA was extracted from sorted cells using an RNeasy Mini Kit. Comment on this clonotype: The antigen it recognizes is unknown.

Overall study results and their limits: Both naive subsets had comparably high repertoire diversity, while memory CD8+ T cells had much lower repertoire diversity. Because CXCR3 expression was partially decreased after cryopreservation, freshly isolated PBMCs were used for most assays. Similar TRBV-TRBJ usage was shown by naive CXCR3-negative and CXCR3-positive cells from the same donor, whereas distinct patterns were shown by memory cells. Compared with CXCR3-negative naive cells, CXCR3-positive naive cells had TRB CDR3s with higher hydrophobicity (lower Kidera factor 4), lower energy, and higher strength and volume indices. Because surface CD5, which is linked to self-reactivity in mice, was comparable between the naive subsets, TCR interaction strength was also inferred from TRB CDR3 physicochemical properties.

The germline V gene (reference sequence) specifies DFQATT as CDR1 and SNEGSKA as CDR2. Including the terminal cysteine and phenylalanine, the CDR3 comprises 16 residues. Only the protein is on record. Sequencing instrument: NextSeq 550. The Human TCR Profiling Kit (MiLaboratory) was used to make UMI-labeled 5' RACE TRB cDNA libraries. The full amount of extracted RNA was used for cDNA synthesis, and the full amount of resulting cDNA was used for PCR amplification. Libraries were prepared in parallel using an identical number of PCR cycles. The source study handled its data this way. MIGEC and MiXCR extracted about 53,000 +/- 10,000 unique UMI-labeled TRB cDNA molecules per library, requiring at least two reads per UMI. On average, approximately 40,000 +/- 10,000 functional in-frame TRB CDR3 nucleotide clonotypes lacking stop codons were found per library. Diversity metrics, including normalized Shannon-Wiener and Chao1, were computed in VDJtools after downsampling to 5000 UMI-labeled TRB molecules per sample. VDJtools computed clonotype-size-weighted physicochemical properties of the central five CDR3 residues: interaction energy, strength, volume and Kidera factor 4. TCRdb reprocessed the reads, and each CDR3 protein sequence is entered once, without DNA. What appears here as the V and J calls and clone size reflects TCRdb's work, not the paper's. The sample's table covers around 150,000 distinct CDR3 sequences. Jointly, the top ten make up around 0.37% of the sample.

Input material: naive CXCR3+ CD8+ T cells from blood. Sample cell subset or site, as interpreted from the label and publication: CD45RO-CCR7+CD27+CD95- naive CD8+ T cells expressing CXCR3 (TNR3+). In this chain, TRBV20-1 is recombined with TRBJ1-5; with no DNA, the TCRdb D assignment of TRBD1 cannot be verified. The TCR sequence derives from a human donor in good health. Some clones in this sample may be carry-over from other donors' samples. The CDR3 corresponds to CSARTGGFNSNQPQHF.